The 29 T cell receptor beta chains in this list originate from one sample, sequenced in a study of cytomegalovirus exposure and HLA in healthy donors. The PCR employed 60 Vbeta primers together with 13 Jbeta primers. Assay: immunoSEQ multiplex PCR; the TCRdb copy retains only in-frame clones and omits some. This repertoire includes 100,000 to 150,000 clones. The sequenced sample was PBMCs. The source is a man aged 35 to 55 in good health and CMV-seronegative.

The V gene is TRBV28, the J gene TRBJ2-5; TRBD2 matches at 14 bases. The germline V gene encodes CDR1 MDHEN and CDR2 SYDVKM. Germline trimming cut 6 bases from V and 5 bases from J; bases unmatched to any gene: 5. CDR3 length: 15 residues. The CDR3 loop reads CASSKRTSGRETQYF. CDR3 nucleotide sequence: TGTGCCAGCAGCAAGCGGACTAGCGGGAGGGAGACCCAGTACTTC.

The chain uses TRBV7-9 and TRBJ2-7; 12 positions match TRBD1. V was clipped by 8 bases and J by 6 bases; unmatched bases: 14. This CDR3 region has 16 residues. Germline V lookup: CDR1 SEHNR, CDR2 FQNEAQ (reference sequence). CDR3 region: CASGPRVGTGGGEQYF. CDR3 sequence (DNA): TGTGCCAGCGGACCCCGGGTGGGGACAGGGGGCGGCGAGCAGTACTTC.

CDR3 sequence reads: CSVELLAGGKLWGTDTQYF. DNA for the CDR3: TGCAGCGTTGAACTACTAGCGGGCGGGAAACTATGGGGCACAGATACGCAGTATTTT. This chain uses TRBV29-1 with TRBJ2-3; 9 nucleotides match TRBD2. J gave up 1 base and V 2 bases, and 16 bases lay outside the gene matches. Per germline, CDR1 SQVTM and CDR2 ANQGSEA. The CDR3 contains 19 residues.

The CDR3 nucleotides read TGCGCCAGCAGCTTGGAACCGCAGTTGTTTTACGAGCAGTACTTC. It codes for CASSLEPQLFYEQYF. The J gene is TRBJ2-7, the V gene TRBV5-1; D not certain. With 0 bases removed from V and 4 bases from J, the gap between germline ends came to 14 bases. Germline assignment: CDR1 SGHRS and CDR2 YFSETQ. The CDR3 has 15 residues.

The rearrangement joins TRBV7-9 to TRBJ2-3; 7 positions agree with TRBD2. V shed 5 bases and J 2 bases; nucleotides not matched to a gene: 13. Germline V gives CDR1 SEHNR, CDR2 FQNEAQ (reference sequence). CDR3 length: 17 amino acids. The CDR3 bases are TGTGCCAGCAGCCCGCTGTGGGGGGGAAGGACCACAGATACGCAGTATTTT. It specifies CASSPLWGGRTTDTQYF. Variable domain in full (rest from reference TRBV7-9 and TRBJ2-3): DTGVSQNPRHKITKRGQNVTFRCDPISEHNRLYWYRQTLGQGPEFLTYFQNEAQLEKSRLLSDRFSAERPKGSFSTLEIQRTEQGDSAMYLCASSPLWGGRTTDTQYFGPGTRLTVL.

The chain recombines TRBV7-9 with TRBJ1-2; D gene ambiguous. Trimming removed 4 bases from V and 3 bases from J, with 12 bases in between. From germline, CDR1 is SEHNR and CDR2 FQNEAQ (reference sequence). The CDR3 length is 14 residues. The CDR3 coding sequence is TGTGCCAGCAGCTCTGGTCTCAGCGACTATGGCTACACCTTC. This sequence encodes CASSSGLSDYGYTF.

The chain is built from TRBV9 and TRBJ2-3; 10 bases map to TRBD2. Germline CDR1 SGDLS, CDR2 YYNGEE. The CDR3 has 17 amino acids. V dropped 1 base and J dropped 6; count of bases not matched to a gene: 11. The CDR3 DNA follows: TGTGCCAGCAGCGTACTAGCGGGAGTGGCTTTAAGTGATACGCAGTATTTT. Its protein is CASSVLAGVALSDTQYF. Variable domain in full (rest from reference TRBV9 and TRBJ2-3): DSGVTQTPKHLITATGQRVTLRCSPRSGDLSVYWYQQSLDQGLQFLIQYYNGEERAKGNILERFSAQQFPDLHSELNLSSLELGDSALYFCASSVLAGVALSDTQYFGPGTRLTVL.

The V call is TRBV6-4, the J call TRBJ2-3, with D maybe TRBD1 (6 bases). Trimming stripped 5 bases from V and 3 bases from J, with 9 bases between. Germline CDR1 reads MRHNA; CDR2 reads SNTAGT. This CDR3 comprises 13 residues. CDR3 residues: CASSLRGTDTQYF. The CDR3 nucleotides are TGTGCCAGCAGTTTGAGGGGGACAGATACGCAGTATTTT.

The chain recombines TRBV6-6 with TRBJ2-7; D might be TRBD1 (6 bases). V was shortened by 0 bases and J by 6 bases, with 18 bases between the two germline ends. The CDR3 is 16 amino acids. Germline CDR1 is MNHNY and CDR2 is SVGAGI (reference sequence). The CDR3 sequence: CASSYSVGAGVGEQYF. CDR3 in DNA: TGTGCCAGCAGTTACTCGGTTGGGGCAGGGGTGGGCGAGCAGTACTTC.

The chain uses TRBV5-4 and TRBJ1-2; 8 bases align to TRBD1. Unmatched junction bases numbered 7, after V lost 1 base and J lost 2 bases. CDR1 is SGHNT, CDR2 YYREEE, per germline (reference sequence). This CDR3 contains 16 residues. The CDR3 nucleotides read TGTGCCAGCAGCTTGCCCGGACAGGGCGGGAACTATGGCTACACCTTC. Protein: CASSLPGQGGNYGYTF.

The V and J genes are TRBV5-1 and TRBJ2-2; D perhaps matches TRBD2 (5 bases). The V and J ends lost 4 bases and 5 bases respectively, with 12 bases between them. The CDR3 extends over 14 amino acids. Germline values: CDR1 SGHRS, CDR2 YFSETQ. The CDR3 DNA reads TGCGCCAGCAGCCTAGGACTTGGTACCGGGGAGCTGTTTTTT. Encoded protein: CASSLGLGTGELFF. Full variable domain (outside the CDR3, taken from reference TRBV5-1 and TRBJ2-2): KAGVTQTPRYLIKTRGQQVTLSCSPISGHRSVSWYQQTPGQGLQFLFEYFSETQRNKGNFPGRFSGRQFSNSRSEMNVSTLELGDSALYLCASSLGLGTGELFFGEGSRLTVL.

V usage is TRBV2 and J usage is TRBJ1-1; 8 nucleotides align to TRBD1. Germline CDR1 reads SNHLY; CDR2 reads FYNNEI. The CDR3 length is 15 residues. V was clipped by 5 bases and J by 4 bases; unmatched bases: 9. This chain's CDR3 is CASSPLDRGATEAFF. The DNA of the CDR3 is TGTGCCAGCAGTCCCTTAGACAGGGGTGCCACTGAAGCTTTCTTT.

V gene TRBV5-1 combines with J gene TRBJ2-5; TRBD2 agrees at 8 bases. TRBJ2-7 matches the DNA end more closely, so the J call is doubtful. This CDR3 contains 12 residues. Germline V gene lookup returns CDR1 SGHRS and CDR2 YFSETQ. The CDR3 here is CATPGRVYEQYF. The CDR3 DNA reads TGCGCTACGCCCGGGAGGGTCTACGAGCAGTACTTC.

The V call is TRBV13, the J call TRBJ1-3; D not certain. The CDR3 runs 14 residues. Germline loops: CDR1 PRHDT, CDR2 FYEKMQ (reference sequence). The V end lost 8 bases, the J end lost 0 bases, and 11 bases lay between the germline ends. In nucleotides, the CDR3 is TGTGCCAGCCGGGGAGGGTTCTCTGGAAACACCATATATTTT. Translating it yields CASRGGFSGNTIYF.

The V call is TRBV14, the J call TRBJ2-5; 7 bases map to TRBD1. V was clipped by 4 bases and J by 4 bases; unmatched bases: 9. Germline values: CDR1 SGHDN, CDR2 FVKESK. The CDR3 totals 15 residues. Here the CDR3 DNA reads TGTGCCAGCAGCCCACAGGGGACCCCGGGAGAGACCCAGTACTTC. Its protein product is CASSPQGTPGETQYF.

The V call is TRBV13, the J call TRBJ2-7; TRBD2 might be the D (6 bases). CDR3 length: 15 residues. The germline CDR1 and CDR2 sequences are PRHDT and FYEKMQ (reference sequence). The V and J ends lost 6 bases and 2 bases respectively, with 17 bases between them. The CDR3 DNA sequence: TGTGCCAGCAGTCCCGCAAGTGCGGGAACCTACGAGCAGTACTTC. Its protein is CASSPASAGTYEQYF.

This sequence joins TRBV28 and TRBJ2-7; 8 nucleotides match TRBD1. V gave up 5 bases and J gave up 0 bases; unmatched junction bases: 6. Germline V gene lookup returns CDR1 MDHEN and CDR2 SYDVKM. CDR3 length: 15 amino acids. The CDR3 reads CASSLRDRTSYEQYF. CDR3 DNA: TGTGCCAGCAGTCTTCGGGACAGGACCTCCTACGAGCAGTACTTC.

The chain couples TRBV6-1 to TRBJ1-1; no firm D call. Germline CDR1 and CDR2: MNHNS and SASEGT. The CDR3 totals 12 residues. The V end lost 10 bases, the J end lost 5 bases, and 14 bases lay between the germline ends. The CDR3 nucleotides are TGTGCCACCCGAGAGGGCGGAACTGAAGCTTTCTTT. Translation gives CATREGGTEAFF.

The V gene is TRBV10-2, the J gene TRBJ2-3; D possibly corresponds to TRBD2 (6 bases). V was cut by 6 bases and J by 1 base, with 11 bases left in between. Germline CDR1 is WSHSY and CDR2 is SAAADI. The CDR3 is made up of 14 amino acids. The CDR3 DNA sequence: TGCGCCAGCAGGGAGGGACTGGGCACAGATACGCAGTATTTT. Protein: CASREGLGTDTQYF.

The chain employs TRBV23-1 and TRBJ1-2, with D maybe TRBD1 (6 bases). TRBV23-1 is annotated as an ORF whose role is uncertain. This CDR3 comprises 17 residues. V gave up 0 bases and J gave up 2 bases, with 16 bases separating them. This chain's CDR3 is CASSQSGRGPVNYGYTF. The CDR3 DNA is TGCGCCAGCAGTCAATCGGGCAGGGGCCCCGTAAACTATGGCTACACCTTC.

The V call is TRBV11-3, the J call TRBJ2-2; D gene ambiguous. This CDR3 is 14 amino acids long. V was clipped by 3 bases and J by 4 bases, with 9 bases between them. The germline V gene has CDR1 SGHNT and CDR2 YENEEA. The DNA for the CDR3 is TGTGCCAGCAGCTTGGAATCGGGCACCGGGGAGCTGTTTTTT. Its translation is CASSLESGTGELFF. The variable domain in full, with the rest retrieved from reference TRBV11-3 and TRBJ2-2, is EAGVVQSPRYKIIEKKQPVAFWCNPISGHNTLYWYLQNLGQGPELLIRYENEEAVDDSQLPKDRFSAERLKGVDSTLKIQPAELGDSAVYLCASSLESGTGELFFGEGSRLTVL.

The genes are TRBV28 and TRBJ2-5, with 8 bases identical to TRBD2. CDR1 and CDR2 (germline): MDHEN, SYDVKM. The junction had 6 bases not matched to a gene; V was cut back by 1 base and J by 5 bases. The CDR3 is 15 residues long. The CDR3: CASSLSSGGGETQYF. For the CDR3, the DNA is TGTGCCAGCAGTTTATCGTCGGGAGGGGGGGAGACCCAGTACTTC.

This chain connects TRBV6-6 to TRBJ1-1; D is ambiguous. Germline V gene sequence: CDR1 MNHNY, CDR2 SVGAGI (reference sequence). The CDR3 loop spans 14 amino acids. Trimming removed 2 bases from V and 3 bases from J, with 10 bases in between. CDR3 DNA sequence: TGTGCCAGCAGTTACGCTGTCGGGGACACTGAAGCTTTCTTT. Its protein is CASSYAVGDTEAFF.

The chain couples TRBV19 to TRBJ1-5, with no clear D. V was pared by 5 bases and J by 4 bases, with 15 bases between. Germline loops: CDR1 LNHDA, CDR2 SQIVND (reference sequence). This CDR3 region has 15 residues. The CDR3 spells CASSPISGYNQPQHF. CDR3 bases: TGTGCCAGTAGTCCCATCAGTGGTTATAATCAGCCCCAGCATTTT. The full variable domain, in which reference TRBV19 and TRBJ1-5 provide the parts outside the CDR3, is DGGITQSPKYLFRKEGQNVTLSCEQNLNHDAMYWYRQDPGQGLRLIYYSQIVNDFQKGDIAEGYSVSREKKESFPLTVTSAQKNPTAFYLCASSPISGYNQPQHFGDGTRLSIL.

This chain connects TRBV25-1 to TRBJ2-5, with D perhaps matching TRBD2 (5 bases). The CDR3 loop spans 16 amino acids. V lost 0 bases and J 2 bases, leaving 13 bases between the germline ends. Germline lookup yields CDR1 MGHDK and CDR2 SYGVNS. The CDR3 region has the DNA TGTGCCAGCAGTGAATACGGAACAGCGGAACAAGAGACCCAGTACTTC. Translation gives CASSEYGTAEQETQYF.

CDR3 region: CASSQDSGNQPQHF. Here the CDR3 DNA reads TGTGCCAGCAGCCAAGACAGTGGCAATCAGCCCCAGCATTTT. This chain uses TRBV4-2 with TRBJ1-5, with no clear D. In germline, CDR1 is LGHNA, CDR2 YNFKEQ. V shed 0 bases and J shed 2 bases, with 5 bases lying between them. CDR3 size: 14 residues.

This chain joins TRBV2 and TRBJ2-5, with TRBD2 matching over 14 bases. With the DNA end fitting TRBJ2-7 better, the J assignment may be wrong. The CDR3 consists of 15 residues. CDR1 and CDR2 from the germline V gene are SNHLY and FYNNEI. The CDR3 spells CASSPGLAGVHEQYF. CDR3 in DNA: TGTGCCAGCAGTCCGGGACTAGCGGGAGTCCACGAGCAGTACTTC.

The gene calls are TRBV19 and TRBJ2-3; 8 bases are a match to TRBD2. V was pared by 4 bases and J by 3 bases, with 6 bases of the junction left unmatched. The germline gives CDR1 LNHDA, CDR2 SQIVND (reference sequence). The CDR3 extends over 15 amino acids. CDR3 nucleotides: TGTGCCAGTAGTAACGGGGGGGTAGGAACAGATACGCAGTATTTT. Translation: CASSNGGVGTDTQYF.

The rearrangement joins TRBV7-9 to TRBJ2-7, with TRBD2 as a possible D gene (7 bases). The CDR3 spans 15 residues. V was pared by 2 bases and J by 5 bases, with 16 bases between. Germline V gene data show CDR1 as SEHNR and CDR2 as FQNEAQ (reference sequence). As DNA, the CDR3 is TGTGCCAGCAGCTTACTGGGAGGGGGGGACCACGAGCAGTACTTC. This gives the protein CASSLLGGGDHEQYF.